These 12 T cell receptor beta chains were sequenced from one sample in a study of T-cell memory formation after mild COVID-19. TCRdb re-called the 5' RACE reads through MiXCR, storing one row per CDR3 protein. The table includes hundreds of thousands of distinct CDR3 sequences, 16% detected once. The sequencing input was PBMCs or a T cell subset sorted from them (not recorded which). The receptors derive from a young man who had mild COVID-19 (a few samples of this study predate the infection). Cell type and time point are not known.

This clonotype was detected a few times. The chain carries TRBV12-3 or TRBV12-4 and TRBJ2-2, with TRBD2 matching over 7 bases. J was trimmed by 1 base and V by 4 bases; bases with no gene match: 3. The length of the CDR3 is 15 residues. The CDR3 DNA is TGTGCCAGCAGTTGGGCGGGAGTGAACACCGGGGAGCTGTTTTTT. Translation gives CASSWAGVNTGELFF.

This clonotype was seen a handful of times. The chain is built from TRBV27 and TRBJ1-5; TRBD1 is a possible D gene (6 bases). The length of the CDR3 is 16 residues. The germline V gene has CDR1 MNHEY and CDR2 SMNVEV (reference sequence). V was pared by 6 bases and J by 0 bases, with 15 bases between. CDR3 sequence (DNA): TGTGCCAGCAGCCATCGCGGGGGCCTTAGCAATCAGCCCCAGCATTTT. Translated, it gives CASSHRGGLSNQPQHF.

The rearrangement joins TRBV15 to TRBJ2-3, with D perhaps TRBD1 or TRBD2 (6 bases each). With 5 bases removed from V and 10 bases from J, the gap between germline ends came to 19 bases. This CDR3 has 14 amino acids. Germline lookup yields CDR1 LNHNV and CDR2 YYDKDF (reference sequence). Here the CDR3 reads CATSPRRGGYAQYF. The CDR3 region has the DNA TGTGCCACCAGCCCCCGGAGAGGGGGGTATGCGCAGTATTTT.

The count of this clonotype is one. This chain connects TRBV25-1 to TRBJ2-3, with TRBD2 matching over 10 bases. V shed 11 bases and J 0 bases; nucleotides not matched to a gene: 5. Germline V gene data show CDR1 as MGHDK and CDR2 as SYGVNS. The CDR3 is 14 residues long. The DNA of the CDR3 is TGTGCCGGATCTAGCGGGAGTAGCACAGATACGCAGTATTTT. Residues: CAGSSGSSTDTQYF.

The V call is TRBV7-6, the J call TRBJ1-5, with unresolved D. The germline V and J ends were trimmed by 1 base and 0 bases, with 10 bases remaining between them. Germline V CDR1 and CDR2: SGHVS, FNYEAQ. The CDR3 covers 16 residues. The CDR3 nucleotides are TGTGCCAGCAGCTTAGGAAGTTCATATAGCAATCAGCCCCAGCATTTT. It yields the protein CASSLGSSYSNQPQHF.

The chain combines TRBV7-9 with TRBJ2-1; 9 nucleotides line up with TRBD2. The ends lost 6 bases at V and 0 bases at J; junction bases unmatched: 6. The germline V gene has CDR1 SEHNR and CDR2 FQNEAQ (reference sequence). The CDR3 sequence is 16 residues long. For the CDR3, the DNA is TGTGCCAGCAGGCCGGCGGGGGGGAGCTCCTACAATGAGCAGTTCTTC. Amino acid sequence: CASRPAGGSSYNEQFF.

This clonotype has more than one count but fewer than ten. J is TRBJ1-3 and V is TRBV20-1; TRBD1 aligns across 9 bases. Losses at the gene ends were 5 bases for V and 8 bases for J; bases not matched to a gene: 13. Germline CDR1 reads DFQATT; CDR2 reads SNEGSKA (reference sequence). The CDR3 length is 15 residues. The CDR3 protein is CSARRVAGQGYTIYF. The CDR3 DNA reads TGCAGTGCTCGAAGAGTCGCGGGACAGGGATACACCATATATTTT.

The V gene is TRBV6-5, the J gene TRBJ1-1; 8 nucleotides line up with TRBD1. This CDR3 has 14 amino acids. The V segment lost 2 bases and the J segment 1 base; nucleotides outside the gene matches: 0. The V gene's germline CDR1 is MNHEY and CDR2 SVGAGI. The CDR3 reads CASSYDRGNTEAFF. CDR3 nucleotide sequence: TGTGCCAGCAGTTACGACAGGGGGAACACTGAAGCTTTCTTT.

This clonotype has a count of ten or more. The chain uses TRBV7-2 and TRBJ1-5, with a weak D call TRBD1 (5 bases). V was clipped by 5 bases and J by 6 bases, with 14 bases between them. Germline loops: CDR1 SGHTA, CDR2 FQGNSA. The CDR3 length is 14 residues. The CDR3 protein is CASSTRGVRQPQHF. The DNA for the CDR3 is TGTGCCAGCAGCACGCGGGGGGTTCGTCAGCCCCAGCATTTT.

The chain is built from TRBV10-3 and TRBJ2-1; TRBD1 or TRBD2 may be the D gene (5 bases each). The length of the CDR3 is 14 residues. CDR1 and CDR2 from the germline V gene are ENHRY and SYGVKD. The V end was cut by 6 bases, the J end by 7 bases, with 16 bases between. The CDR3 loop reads CAISQRDPMNEQFF. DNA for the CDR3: TGTGCCATCAGCCAACGGGACCCTATGAATGAGCAGTTCTTC.

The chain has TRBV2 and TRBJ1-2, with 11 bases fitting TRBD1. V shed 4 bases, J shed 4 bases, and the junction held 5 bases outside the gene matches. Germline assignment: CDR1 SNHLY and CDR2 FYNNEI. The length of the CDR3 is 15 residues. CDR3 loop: CASSADRGRGYGYTF. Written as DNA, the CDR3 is TGTGCCAGCAGTGCGGACAGGGGGCGCGGCTATGGCTACACCTTC. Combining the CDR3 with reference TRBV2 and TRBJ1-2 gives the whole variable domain EPEVTQTPSHQVTQMGQEVILRCVPISNHLYFYWYRQILGQKVEFLVSFYNNEISEKSEIFDDQFSVERPDGSNFTLKIRSTKLEDSAMYFCASSADRGRGYGYTFGSGTRLTVV.

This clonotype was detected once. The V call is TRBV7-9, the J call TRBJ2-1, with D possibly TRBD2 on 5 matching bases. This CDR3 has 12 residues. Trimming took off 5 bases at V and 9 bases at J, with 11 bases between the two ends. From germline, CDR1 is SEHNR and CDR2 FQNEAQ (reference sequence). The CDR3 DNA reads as TGTGCCAGCAGCCGGACGGACTCTGAGCAGTTCTTC. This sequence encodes CASSRTDSEQFF.